This T cell receptor (beta chain) comes out of a study of breast tumors, draining lymph nodes, adjacent tissues. General study results and limits: Data only fit, rather than demonstrated, lymph node origin of most tumor T cells. Luminal-like breast cancer showed significantly greater tumor-nontumor repertoire similarity than basal-like breast cancer did. Tumor TCR diversity was below lymph nodes but above nontumor tissue. Most tumor T cells seemingly derive from lymph node, then expand in tumor.

Axillary draining lymph nodes of breast cancer patients supplied the node samples. CDR1 is DFQATT and CDR2 is SNEGSKA in the germline V gene (reference sequence). The CDR3 runs 16 residues. J was trimmed by 7 bases and V by 0 bases; bases with no gene match: 9. TCRdb called the multiplex PCR reads again in MiXCR, with one record for every CDR3 protein. The sample includes approximately 130,000 distinct CDR3 sequences, around 22% of them seen just once. This clonotype was counted many times. Its antigen is unidentified. V gene TRBV20-1 combines with J gene TRBJ2-7; TRBD2 aligns across 13 bases. The sequenced sample was axillary lymph node tissue. The TCR comes from a female donor with breast cancer. Some clones in this sample may be carry-over from other donors' samples. The CDR3 sequence: CSARDPWTSGSGEQYF. CDR3 sequence (DNA): TGCAGTGCTAGAGATCCTTGGACTAGCGGGAGCGGGGAGCAGTACTTC.